This is a list of T cell receptor beta chains from one sample in a study of shared clonotypes between healthy human individuals. Libraries were prepared by immunoSEQ multiplex PCR; TCRdb keeps only in-frame clonotypes and omits some of them. The data hold over a million clones, with 75% to 85% observed a single time. Sequencing used memory CD4+ T cells from PBMCs. Receptors were obtained from a man younger than 35 in good health. Some clones in this sample may be carry-over from other donors' samples. The CDR3 runs from the conserved cysteine through the conserved F or W. The D gene is left open where the match is weak. Clone size is given for some rows only: seen once, a few or many times, or a class if the clone is expanded.

v_gene,d_gene,len,abundance,j_gene,CDR3nt,CDR3aa
TRBV7-9,NA,12,NA,TRBJ1-4,TGTGCCAGCAGCTTAGGTGCTGAAAAACTGTTTTTT,CASSLGAEKLFF
TRBV5-4,TRBD1,14,NA,TRBJ2-7,TGTGCCAGCAGCTTGTCAGGGACAGTCTACGAGCAGTACTTC,CASSLSGTVYEQYF
TRBV30,NA,12,NA,TRBJ1-5,TGTGCCTGGAGTGCTTATTCTCAGCCCCAGCATTTT,CAWSAYSQPQHF
TRBV5-4,NA,13,NA,TRBJ2-7,TGTGCCAGCAGAGTTAGGACGGTGGGGGAGCAGTACTTC,CASRVRTVGEQYF
TRBV7-2,NA,18,NA,TRBJ2-6,TGTGCCAGCAGCTTAAACTACGCCGGGTCAACTGGGGCCAACGTCCTGACTTTC,CASSLNYAGSTGANVLTF
TRBV19,NA,12,few,TRBJ2-7,TGTGCCGGCCAAGCCAGGGACTACGAGCAGTACTTC,CAGQARDYEQYF
TRBV2,TRBD1,15,NA,TRBJ2-5,TGTGCCAGCAGTGTGGACAGGGGGTCCCCAGAGACCCAGTACTTC,CASSVDRGSPETQYF
TRBV5-4,NA,14,NA,TRBJ2-1,TGTGCCAGCAGCTTAAACGACGGCTACAATGAGCAGTTCTTC,CASSLNDGYNEQFF
TRBV4-3,TRBD1,13,NA,TRBJ1-4,TGCGCCAGCAGCGGGGACAGGGGGGAAAAACTGTTTTTT,CASSGDRGEKLFF
TRBV5-1,TRBD2,16,NA,TRBJ2-5,TGCGCCAGCAGCTTGTTTTTGGCGGGAGGTTCCGAGACCCAGTACTTC,CASSLFLAGGSETQYF
TRBV5-1,NA,15,NA,TRBJ2-3,TGCGCCAGCAGCTTTAGCGGTACTAGCACAGATACGCAGTATTTT,CASSFSGTSTDTQYF
TRBV18,NA,15,few,TRBJ1-4,TGTGCCAGCTCACCCATACGGGGGATTGATGAAAAACTGTTTTTT,CASSPIRGIDEKLFF
TRBV6-1,NA,14,NA,TRBJ2-7,TGTGCCAGCAGTGAATCCGGGCTAGTCTACGAGCAGTACTTC,CASSESGLVYEQYF
TRBV30,TRBD2,11,few,TRBJ2-1,TGTGCCTGGGGCGGGGGCAATGAGCAGTTCTTC,CAWGGGNEQFF
TRBV18,TRBD1,15,NA,TRBJ2-5,TGTGCCAGCTCACTCGGGACAGGACCCCAAGAGACCCAGTACTTC,CASSLGTGPQETQYF
TRBV9,TRBD1,16,NA,TRBJ1-1,TGTGCCAGCAGCGTAGAAGGGGACAGGCCGAACACTGAAGCTTTCTTT,CASSVEGDRPNTEAFF
TRBV5-4,NA,14,NA,TRBJ2-7,TGTGCCAGCAGCTTGGGCCAGGGAAACTACGAGCAGTACTTC,CASSLGQGNYEQYF
TRBV9,TRBD2,16,few,TRBJ2-1,TGTGCCAGCAGCAAAAGGACTAGCGGGCCGGACAATGAGCAGTTCTTC,CASSKRTSGPDNEQFF
TRBV2,NA,13,NA,TRBJ1-2,TGTGCCAGCCGACCGGCGGGGAGAGGTGGCTACACCTTC,CASRPAGRGGYTF
TRBV7-6,NA,14,once,TRBJ1-3,TGTGCCAGCAGCATAGGAGCGACTGGAAACACCATATATTTT,CASSIGATGNTIYF
TRBV5-6,NA,14,many,TRBJ1-4,TGTGCCAGCAGCTTGTGGGAAAAAATTGAAAAACTGTTTTTT,CASSLWEKIEKLFF
TRBV28,TRBD1,13,NA,TRBJ1-2,TGTGCCAGCAGTTCCGGACAGGGGGGTGGCTACACCTTC,CASSSGQGGGYTF
TRBV27,TRBD1,14,NA,TRBJ1-1,TGTGCCAGCAGTGTCGACAGGGCGGACACTGAAGCTTTCTTT,CASSVDRADTEAFF
TRBV5-8,TRBD1,16,NA,TRBJ1-1,TGTGCCAGCAGCTCGGGACAGGTACAAACTTCCACTGAAGCTTTCTTT,CASSSGQVQTSTEAFF
TRBV28,NA,13,NA,TRBJ1-2,TGTGCCAGCAGCGGGGGCCATAACTATGGCTACACCTTC,CASSGGHNYGYTF
TRBV29-1,NA,13,NA,TRBJ1-1,TGCAGCGTTGAACGCAGGGCGAACACTGAAGCTTTCTTT,CSVERRANTEAFF
TRBV28,NA,14,NA,TRBJ1-5,TGTGCCAGCAGCTGGGGGCCTAAGGGTTCACCCCAGCATTTT,CASSWGPKGSPQHF
TRBV6-5,TRBD1,16,NA,TRBJ2-1,TGTGCCAGCAGTTACACCGGGACAGGTATATACAATGAGCAGTTCTTC,CASSYTGTGIYNEQFF
TRBV6-1,TRBD1,15,NA,TRBJ2-2,TGTGCCAGCAGACGCGTACAGGGGTACACCGGGGAGCTGTTTTTT,CASRRVQGYTGELFF
TRBV7-9,NA,14,NA,TRBJ1-4,TGTGCCAGCACCTCGGGAGCAGTTAATGAAAAACTGTTTTTT,CASTSGAVNEKLFF
TRBV28,TRBD1,17,NA,TRBJ1-1,TGTGCCAGCACCTCCGGACAGGGGCCTTTGGGTAGCACTGAAGCTTTCTTT,CASTSGQGPLGSTEAFF
TRBV19,NA,15,NA,TRBJ1-1,TGTGCCAGTAGTATACAGCCGGGGCGCATCTCTGAAGCTTTCTTT,CASSIQPGRISEAFF
TRBV25-1,NA,13,NA,TRBJ2-1,TGTGCCAGCAGTGTGCCTGGGCGTCATGAGCAGTTCTTC,CASSVPGRHEQFF
TRBV2,NA,13,few,TRBJ1-3,TGTGCCAGCAGTAGAAACTCTGGAAACACCATATATTTT,CASSRNSGNTIYF
TRBV4-2,TRBD2,14,once,TRBJ2-3,TGTGCCAGCAGCCAAGATCTAGCGGCAGATACGCAGTATTTT,CASSQDLAADTQYF
TRBV30,NA,13,NA,TRBJ1-5,TGTGCCTGGAGTGGGGGGACCCATCAGCCCCAGCATTTT,CAWSGGTHQPQHF
TRBV28,NA,13,NA,TRBJ2-7,TGTGCCAGCAGTCGGGGACTTGTCTACGAGCAGTACTTC,CASSRGLVYEQYF
TRBV7-2,TRBD2,14,NA,TRBJ2-3,TGTGCCAGCAGCCCGGGACTAGCGGTAGATACGCAGTATTTT,CASSPGLAVDTQYF
TRBV11-3,TRBD2,15,NA,TRBJ2-1,TGTGCCAGCAGCTTAGGACTAGCGGCCTACAATGAGCAGTTCTTC,CASSLGLAAYNEQFF
TRBV7-7,NA,16,NA,TRBJ2-1,TGTGCCAGCAGCTTAGAGGGGGGCCTCTCCTACAATGAGCAGTTCTTC,CASSLEGGLSYNEQFF
TRBV6-5,TRBD2,15,NA,TRBJ2-1,TGTGCCAGCAGGAGAGCGGGAGGTGTCTACAATGAGCAGTTCTTC,CASRRAGGVYNEQFF
TRBV6-1,NA,15,few,TRBJ2-5,TGTGCCAGCAGTGAAGCAAGGCGGGGTCAAGAGACCCAGTACTTC,CASSEARRGQETQYF
TRBV7-9,NA,15,NA,TRBJ1-1,TGTGCCAGCAGCTTTCATACAGGGATCAACACTGAAGCTTTCTTT,CASSFHTGINTEAFF
TRBV10-3,NA,13,NA,TRBJ2-5,TGTGCCATCTCTTGGGCTAGCGAAGAGACCCAGTACTTC,CAISWASEETQYF
TRBV10-1,NA,16,many,TRBJ2-2,TGCGCCAGCCGAAGTTCTCTCGGCGCGAACACCGGGGAGCTGTTTTTT,CASRSSLGANTGELFF
TRBV5-1,NA,14,many,TRBJ1-4,TGCGCCAGCAGCTTCGGGGTGGGTAATGAAAAACTGTTTTTT,CASSFGVGNEKLFF
TRBV29-1,TRBD1,16,many,TRBJ2-7,TGCAGCGTCACAGGGACAGGGGGCCAGAGGTGGGAAGAGCAGTACTTC,CSVTGTGGQRWEEQYF